The 30 T cell receptor beta chains in this list originate from one sample, sequenced in a study of T cell changes during pregnancy in multiple sclerosis. Clones were sequenced by immunoSEQ multiplex PCR, and TCRdb holds only the in-frame ones, with some missing. The data show tens of thousands of clones, under 95% seen once. The material was CD8+ T cells from peripheral blood mononuclear cells, obtained before pregnancy. The receptor set was obtained from a female donor with multiple sclerosis, enrolled in a pregnancy study.

This chain links TRBV9 with TRBJ1-1; 9 bases map to TRBD1. CDR1 and CDR2 from the germline V gene are SGDLS and YYNGEE. With 0 bases clipped from V and 0 bases from J, the junction kept 6 bases outside the gene matches. This CDR3 is built from 17 residues. For the CDR3, the DNA is TGTGCCAGCAGCGTAGGTGGGACAGGGCTCATGAACACTGAAGCTTTCTTT. It specifies CASSVGGTGLMNTEAFF.

The chain combines TRBV12-5 with TRBJ1-1; TRBD1 matches 8 bases. CDR1 and CDR2 from the germline V gene are LGHNT and FRNRAP. CDR3 size: 15 residues. V lost 1 base to trimming and J lost 7 bases; unmatched junction nucleotides: 8. CDR3 nucleotides: TGTGCTAGTGGTTTGGGGAACCGAGGACAGGGTGAAGCTTTCTTT. Translating gives CASGLGNRGQGEAFF.

This chain connects TRBV14 to TRBJ2-3, with TRBD2 as a possible D gene (6 bases). V lost 4 bases and J 0 bases, leaving 14 bases between the germline ends. Per germline, CDR1 SGHDN and CDR2 FVKESK. The CDR3 loop spans 16 amino acids. This chain's CDR3 is CASSRRRGGSTDTQYF. CDR3 nucleotides: TGTGCCAGCAGCCGCCGGAGGGGCGGGAGCACAGATACGCAGTATTTT.

Sample share makes this clone medium-sized. The chain joins TRBV6-4 to TRBJ2-1, with 7 bases that match TRBD2. Germline lookup yields CDR1 MRHNA and CDR2 SNTAGT. The V gene end was trimmed by 0 bases and the J gene end by 4 bases; junction bases not matched to a gene: 0. The CDR3 loop spans 14 amino acids. Here the CDR3 reads CASSDSSGYNEQFF. CDR3 nucleotide sequence: TGTGCCAGCAGTGACTCTAGCGGGTACAATGAGCAGTTCTTC.

The J gene is TRBJ2-5, the V gene TRBV7-9, with 7 bases identical to TRBD1. The CDR3 has 15 residues. Germline V gene sequence: CDR1 SEHNR, CDR2 FQNEAQ (reference sequence). With 0 bases clipped from V and 10 bases from J, the junction kept 11 bases outside the gene matches. The chain's CDR3 is CASSLAPGQSGGQYF. The CDR3 bases are TGTGCCAGCAGCTTAGCGCCGGGGCAGTCAGGGGGCCAGTACTTC.

The chain is built from TRBV4-3 and TRBJ2-6, with D uncertain. The V end lost 1 base, the J end lost 0 bases, and 10 bases lay between the germline ends. The CDR3 consists of 17 residues. The germline gives CDR1 LGHNA, CDR2 YSLEER. The CDR3: CASSQADSGSGANVLTF. CDR3 DNA sequence: TGCGCCAGCAGCCAAGCGGATTCGGGCTCTGGGGCCAACGTCCTGACTTTC.

This clone was counted a single time. This chain connects TRBV12-5 to TRBJ2-1; D ambiguous. The germline V gene has CDR1 LGHNT and CDR2 FRNRAP. The CDR3 extends over 12 amino acids. V was clipped by 0 bases and J by 9 bases, with 6 bases between them. CDR3 loop: CASGLVPTEQFF. The DNA of the CDR3 is TGTGCTAGTGGTTTGGTACCTACTGAGCAGTTCTTC.

The chain joins TRBV5-4 to TRBJ1-1; no clear D. Germline loops: CDR1 SGHNT, CDR2 YYREEE (reference sequence). V lost 2 bases and J 2 bases, leaving 4 bases between the germline ends. This CDR3 is 12 amino acids long. This chain's CDR3 is CASSLSNTEAFF. The CDR3 DNA is TGTGCCAGCAGCTTATCAAACACTGAAGCTTTCTTT.

V and J are TRBV5-1 and TRBJ2-5; 8 bases fit TRBD1. The J segment lost 2 bases and the V segment lost 3 bases, leaving 3 bases of the junction unmatched. Per the germline V gene, CDR1 is SGHRS and CDR2 is YFSETQ. The CDR3 spans 14 residues. The CDR3 spells CASSSGTGQETQYF. DNA for the CDR3: TGCGCCAGCAGCTCCGGGACAGGACAAGAGACCCAGTACTTC.

This clone was observed a few times. The chain has TRBV6-5 and TRBJ2-3, with D possibly being TRBD2 (6 bases). Per germline, CDR1 MNHEY and CDR2 SVGAGI. The V end lost 6 bases, the J end lost 2 bases, and 12 bases lay between the germline ends. The CDR3 sequence is 14 residues long. CDR3 protein: CASSSGRDTDTQYF. CDR3 DNA sequence: TGTGCCAGCAGCTCTGGGCGGGACACAGATACGCAGTATTTT.

The chain uses TRBV19 and TRBJ1-5; D is undetermined. The CDR3 is 15 residues long. From germline, CDR1 is LNHDA and CDR2 SQIVND (reference sequence). V was trimmed by 2 bases and J by 0 bases, leaving 8 bases between them. The CDR3 DNA is TGTGCCAGTAGTATAACACAATATAGCAATCAGCCCCAGCATTTT. This translates into CASSITQYSNQPQHF.

This clone was seen just once. J is TRBJ2-7 and V is TRBV14; D remains ambiguous. Trimming pared 4 bases from V and 2 bases from J, leaving 9 bases between. From germline, CDR1 is SGHDN and CDR2 FVKESK. The CDR3 extends over 13 amino acids. The CDR3 DNA reads TGTGCCAGCAGCCCCCGGTCTGCCTACGAGCAGTACTTC. This gives the protein CASSPRSAYEQYF.

This clone was observed a few times. In DNA, the CDR3 is TGTGCCAGTAGTATTCCAGGCTCGGGGGCCAACGTCCTGACTTTC. The encoded protein is CASSIPGSGANVLTF. The chain is built from TRBV19 and TRBJ2-6; D ambiguous. The V gene lost 3 bases and the J gene lost 4 bases, with 10 bases spanning the gap. This CDR3 spans 15 amino acids. CDR1 and CDR2 from the germline V gene are LNHDA and SQIVND (reference sequence).

This clone was observed once. The chain recombines TRBV4-1 with TRBJ2-7; 9 bases line up with TRBD2. Germline V gene data show CDR1 as MGHRA and CDR2 as YSYEKL. J lost 6 bases, V lost 0 bases, and 9 bases had no gene match. This CDR3 is built from 16 residues. CDR3: CASSQDLDSGRFEQYF. The CDR3 nucleotides are TGCGCCAGCAGCCAAGATTTGGATAGCGGGAGATTCGAGCAGTACTTC.

The rearrangement links TRBV27 to TRBJ2-7; D is unclear. The CDR3 is made up of 12 amino acids. From germline, CDR1 is MNHEY and CDR2 SMNVEV (reference sequence). Trimming stripped 3 bases from V and 6 bases from J, with 9 bases between. CDR3 protein: CASSFPGSEQYF. CDR3 in DNA: TGTGCCAGCAGTTTTCCAGGATCCGAGCAGTACTTC.

The rearrangement uses TRBV9 and TRBJ2-3; a weak D match, TRBD2 (5 bases). V was shortened by 3 bases and J by 0 bases, with 5 bases between the two germline ends. Germline values: CDR1 SGDLS, CDR2 YYNGEE. The CDR3 covers 13 residues. CDR3 loop: CASSGLSTDTQYF. CDR3 in DNA: TGTGCCAGCAGCGGACTAAGCACAGATACGCAGTATTTT.

This clone showed up just once. The rearrangement uses TRBV29-1 and TRBJ2-3; TRBD2 matches at 7 bases. The CDR3 extends over 16 amino acids. Germline CDR1 SQVTM, CDR2 ANQGSEA. With 4 bases clipped from V and 0 bases from J, the junction kept 10 bases outside the gene matches. The CDR3 spells CSVGASGTVSTDTQYF. The CDR3 coding sequence is TGCAGCGTTGGAGCAAGCGGGACCGTTAGCACAGATACGCAGTATTTT.

This chain connects TRBV7-9 to TRBJ2-7, with 9 bases that match TRBD1. V shed 3 bases, J shed 4 bases, and the junction held 7 bases outside the gene matches. This CDR3 has 15 residues. In germline, CDR1 is SEHNR, CDR2 FQNEAQ (reference sequence). The CDR3 DNA follows: TGTGCCAGCAGCTTCCCCGGGACAGGGCAGTACGAGCAGTACTTC. It encodes CASSFPGTGQYEQYF.

V and J are TRBV5-5 and TRBJ1-1; TRBD1 might be the D (5 bases). Germline-derived CDR1 and CDR2 are SGHKS and YYEKEE (reference sequence). The CDR3 sequence is 15 residues long. Trimming stripped 0 bases from V and 4 bases from J, with 13 bases between. Here the CDR3 reads CASSLAGGAATEAFF. Here the CDR3 DNA reads TGTGCCAGCAGCTTGGCCGGAGGGGCGGCCACTGAAGCTTTCTTT.

The chain combines TRBV18 with TRBJ2-4, with D possibly matching TRBD1 (6 bases). Trimming shortened V by 6 bases and J by 7 bases, and 16 bases separated the two germline ends. The CDR3 loop spans 14 amino acids. Germline loops: CDR1 KGHSH, CDR2 LQKENI. CDR3 loop: CASSAGGGQNIQYF. The CDR3, as DNA: TGTGCCAGCTCCGCCGGTGGGGGCCAGAACATTCAGTACTTC.

V and J are TRBV6-5 and TRBJ2-2; TRBD2 might be the D (6 bases). This CDR3 spans 15 amino acids. V was clipped by 6 bases and J by 4 bases, with 15 bases between them. The germline V gene has CDR1 MNHEY and CDR2 SVGAGI. This CDR3 is CASRLARDRTGELFF. The CDR3 nucleotides are TGTGCCAGCAGACTAGCCCGGGACCGCACCGGGGAGCTGTTTTTT.

This chain connects TRBV6-5 to TRBJ1-1; possible D gene TRBD1, 5 bases. The CDR3 length is 14 residues. Trimming removed 7 bases at V and 2 bases at J, with 14 bases between. Germline CDR1 is MNHEY and CDR2 is SVGAGI. The CDR3 protein is CASITLGGNTEAFF. Written as DNA, the CDR3 is TGTGCCAGCATCACCTTGGGGGGAAACACTGAAGCTTTCTTT.

The chain couples TRBV4-1 to TRBJ2-5; possibly TRBD1 for D (6 bases). Deletions cut 5 bases from V and 5 bases from J, with 18 bases between. This CDR3 contains 15 residues. CDR1 and CDR2 (germline): MGHRA, YSYEKL. The CDR3 region has the DNA TGCGCCAGCAGCTCCCTATACAGGGTCGGGGAGACCCAGTACTTC. This translates into CASSSLYRVGETQYF.

The gene calls are TRBV30 and TRBJ1-1; D remains unclear. This CDR3 is 15 amino acids long. Looked up from germline, CDR1 is GTSNPN and CDR2 is SVGIG (reference sequence). The germline V and J ends were trimmed by 0 bases and 2 bases, with 13 bases remaining between them. The CDR3 bases are TGTGCCTGGAGTGTCGGAGTTCTAGGAAACACTGAAGCTTTCTTT. Its translation: CAWSVGVLGNTEAFF.

The chain is built from TRBV6-1 and TRBJ2-7; D may be TRBD1 (5 bases). The CDR3 is made up of 16 amino acids. Germline CDR1 and CDR2: MNHNS and SASEGT. V lost 3 bases and J lost 3, with 18 bases in between. The CDR3: CASSDQGVPLRYEQYF. The CDR3 nucleotides are TGTGCCAGCAGTGACCAAGGGGTCCCCCTGCGCTACGAGCAGTACTTC.

The gene calls are TRBV15 and TRBJ2-7; 9 bases map to TRBD2. The germline gives CDR1 LNHNV, CDR2 YYDKDF (reference sequence). The CDR3 runs to 16 residues. The V gene end was trimmed by 5 bases and the J gene end by 3 bases; junction bases not matched to a gene: 11. CDR3 loop: CATSDPLTSGIYEQYF. The CDR3 nucleotides read TGTGCCACCAGCGATCCTCTGACTAGCGGTATCTACGAGCAGTACTTC.

V and J are TRBV19 and TRBJ2-7, with TRBD1 matching over 9 bases. V lost 5 bases and J lost 3; bases outside the gene matches: 8. The CDR3 has 15 residues. Germline lookup yields CDR1 LNHDA and CDR2 SQIVND (reference sequence). The CDR3: CASSPRTGVYYEQYF. The CDR3 bases are TGTGCCAGTAGTCCCCGGACAGGGGTTTACTACGAGCAGTACTTC.

The chain carries TRBV4-1 and TRBJ1-5, with D unresolved. Trimming pared 0 bases from V and 6 bases from J, leaving 12 bases between. The CDR3 is made up of 15 amino acids. Germline lookup yields CDR1 MGHRA and CDR2 YSYEKL. The CDR3 spells CASSQEGRDSQPQHF. The CDR3 DNA reads TGCGCCAGCAGCCAAGAAGGGAGAGATAGTCAGCCCCAGCATTTT.

This rearrangement joins TRBV2 to TRBJ2-7; TRBD1 matches 9 bases. The length of the CDR3 is 14 residues. Germline CDR1 SNHLY, CDR2 FYNNEI. V lost 7 bases and J lost 4; bases outside the gene matches: 8. The CDR3 region has the DNA TGTGCCAGCATGTTCACCGGGACAGGGTACGAGCAGTACTTC. This encodes CASMFTGTGYEQYF.

This chain links TRBV27 with TRBJ2-1; TRBD2 aligns across 11 bases. This CDR3 region has 16 residues. V was pared by 0 bases and J by 7 bases, with 5 bases of the junction left unmatched. Germline CDR1 MNHEY, CDR2 SMNVEV (reference sequence). The CDR3 DNA reads TGTGCCAGCAGTTTATCGGTAGCGGGAGGGCCAAATGAGCAGTTCTTC. Protein sequence: CASSLSVAGGPNEQFF.